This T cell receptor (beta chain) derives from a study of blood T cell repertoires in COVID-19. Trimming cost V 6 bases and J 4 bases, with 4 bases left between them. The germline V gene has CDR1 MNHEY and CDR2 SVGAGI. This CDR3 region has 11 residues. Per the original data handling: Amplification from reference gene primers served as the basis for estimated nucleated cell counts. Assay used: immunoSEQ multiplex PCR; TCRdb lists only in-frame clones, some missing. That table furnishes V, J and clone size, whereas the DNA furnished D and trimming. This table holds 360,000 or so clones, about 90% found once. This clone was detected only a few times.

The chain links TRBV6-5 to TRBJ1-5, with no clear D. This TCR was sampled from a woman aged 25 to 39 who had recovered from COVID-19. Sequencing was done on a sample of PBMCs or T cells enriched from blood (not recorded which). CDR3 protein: CASRLNQPQHF. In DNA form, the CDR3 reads TGTGCCAGCAGACTAAATCAGCCCCAGCATTTT.